This TCR beta chain stems from a study of neurological immune-mediated disorders. CDR3 length: 11 amino acids. TCRdb independently ran MiXCR on the 5' RACE reads; one entry per CDR3 protein. The sample has fewer than 80,000 distinct CDR3 sequences; 4% to 6% are singletons. With regard to this clonotype: Relative to the germline gene, one junction end is altered; a read error may explain this.

The sequence was collected from a woman younger than 45 with multiple sclerosis. The sample comprised PBMCs. The rearrangement uses TRBV12-3 or TRBV12-4 and TRBJ1-5; no clear D gene. The CDR3 coding sequence is TGTGCCAGCAGTTATAATCAGCCCCAGAATTTT. Amino acids: CASSYNQPQNF.